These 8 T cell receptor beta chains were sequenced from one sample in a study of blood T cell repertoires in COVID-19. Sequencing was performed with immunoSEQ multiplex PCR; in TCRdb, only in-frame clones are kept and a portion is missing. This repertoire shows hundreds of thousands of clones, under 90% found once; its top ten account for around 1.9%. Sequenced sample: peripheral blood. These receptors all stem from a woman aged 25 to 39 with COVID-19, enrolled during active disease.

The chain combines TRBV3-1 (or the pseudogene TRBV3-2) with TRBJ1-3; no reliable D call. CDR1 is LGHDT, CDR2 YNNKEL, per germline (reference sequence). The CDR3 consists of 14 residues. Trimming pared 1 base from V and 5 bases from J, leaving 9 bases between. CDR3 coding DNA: TGTGCCAGCAGCCAAGTGATGGCCAGAAACACCATATATTTT. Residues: CASSQVMARNTIYF.

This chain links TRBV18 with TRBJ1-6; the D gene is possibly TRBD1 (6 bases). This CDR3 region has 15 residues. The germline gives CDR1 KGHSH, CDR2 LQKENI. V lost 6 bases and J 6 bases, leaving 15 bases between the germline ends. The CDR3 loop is CASSSDSLPNSPLHF. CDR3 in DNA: TGTGCCAGCTCGTCGGACAGTTTACCTAATTCACCCCTCCACTTT.

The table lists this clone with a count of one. The DNA of the CDR3 is TGTGCCAGCAGCATTCACCATCGACAGGGTGTAACAAATAGCAATCAGCCCCAGCATTTT. It codes for CASSIHHRQGVTNSNQPQHF. V and J are TRBV21-1 and TRBJ1-5; the D segment call TRBD1 is taken from the table without a DNA check. TRBV21-1 is a pseudogene. The CDR3 totals 20 residues.

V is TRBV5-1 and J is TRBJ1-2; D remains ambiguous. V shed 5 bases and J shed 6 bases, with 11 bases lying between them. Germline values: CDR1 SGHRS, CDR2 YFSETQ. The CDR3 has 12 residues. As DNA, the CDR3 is TGCGCCAGCAGTTATGGAGGTGATGGCTACACCTTC. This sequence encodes CASSYGGDGYTF. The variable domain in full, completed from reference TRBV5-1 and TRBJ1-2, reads KAGVTQTPRYLIKTRGQQVTLSCSPISGHRSVSWYQQTPGQGLQFLFEYFSETQRNKGNFPGRFSGRQFSNSRSEMNVSTLELGDSALYLCASSYGGDGYTFGSGTRLTVV.

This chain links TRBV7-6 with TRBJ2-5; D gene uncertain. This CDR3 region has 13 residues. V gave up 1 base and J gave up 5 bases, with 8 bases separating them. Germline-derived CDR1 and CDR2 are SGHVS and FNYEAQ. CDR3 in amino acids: CASSLVFGETQYF. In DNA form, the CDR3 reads TGTGCCAGCAGCTTAGTGTTCGGGGAGACCCAGTACTTC.

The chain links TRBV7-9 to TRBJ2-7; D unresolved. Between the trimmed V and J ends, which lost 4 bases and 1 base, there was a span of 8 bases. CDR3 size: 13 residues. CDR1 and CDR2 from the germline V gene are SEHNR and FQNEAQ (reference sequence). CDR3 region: CASSSFSSYEQYF. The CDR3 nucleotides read TGTGCCAGCAGCTCCTTTTCGTCCTACGAGCAGTACTTC.

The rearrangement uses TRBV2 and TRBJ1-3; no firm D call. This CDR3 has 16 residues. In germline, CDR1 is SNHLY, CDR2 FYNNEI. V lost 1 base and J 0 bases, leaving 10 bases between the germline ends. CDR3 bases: TGTGCCAGCAGTGAAGAACTGGCGGCCTCTGGAAACACCATATATTTT. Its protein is CASSEELAASGNTIYF.

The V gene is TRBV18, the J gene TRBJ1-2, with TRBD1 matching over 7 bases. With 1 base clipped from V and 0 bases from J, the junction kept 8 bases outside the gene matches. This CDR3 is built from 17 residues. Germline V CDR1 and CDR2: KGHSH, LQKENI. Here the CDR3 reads CASSPRTRTGPNYGYTF. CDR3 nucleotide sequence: TGTGCCAGCTCACCACGAACTCGGACAGGACCTAACTATGGCTACACCTTC.